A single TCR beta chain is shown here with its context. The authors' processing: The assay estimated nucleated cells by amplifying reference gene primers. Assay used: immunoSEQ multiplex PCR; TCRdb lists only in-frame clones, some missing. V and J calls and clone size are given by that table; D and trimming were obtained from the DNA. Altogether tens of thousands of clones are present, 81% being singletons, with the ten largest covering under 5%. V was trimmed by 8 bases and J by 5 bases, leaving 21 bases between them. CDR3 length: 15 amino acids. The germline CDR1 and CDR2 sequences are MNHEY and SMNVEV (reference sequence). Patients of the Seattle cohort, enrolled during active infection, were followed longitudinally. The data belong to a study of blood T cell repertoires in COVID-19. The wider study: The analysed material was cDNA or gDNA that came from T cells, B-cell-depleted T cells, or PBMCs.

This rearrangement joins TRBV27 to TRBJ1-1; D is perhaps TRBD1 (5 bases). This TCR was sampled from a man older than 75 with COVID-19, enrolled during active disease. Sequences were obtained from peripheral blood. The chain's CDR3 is CASGFWVGRGTEAFF. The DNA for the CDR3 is TGTGCCAGCGGATTTTGGGTGGGCCGGGGGACTGAAGCTTTCTTT.